This TCR beta chain was sequenced in a study of cytomegalovirus exposure and HLA in healthy donors. Regarding the study as a whole: For most subjects, TCR beta sequences were reported to predict HLA-A and HLA-B alleles with accuracy.

The PCR ran on 60 Vbeta and 13 Jbeta primers. Sequencing used immunoSEQ multiplex PCR; TCRdb keeps in-frame clones, though not all of them. The data hold about 98,000 clones, with approximately 70% observed a single time. The V end lost 2 bases, the J end lost 3 bases, and 13 bases lay between the germline ends. The CDR3 loop spans 16 amino acids. The germline CDR1 and CDR2 sequences are KGHSH and LQKENI. This clone was seen only once. Its antigen is currently unknown. Sequences were obtained from PBMCs. This clonotype was sampled from a man aged 50 to 59 in good health and CMV-seronegative. V gene TRBV18 combines with J gene TRBJ2-2; D possibly corresponds to TRBD1 (7 bases). The CDR3, as DNA: TGTGCCAGCTCACCAGAGACAGGGAGGCACACCGGGGAGCTGTTTTTT. Its protein product is CASSPETGRHTGELFF. Full variable domain (outside the CDR3, taken from reference TRBV18 and TRBJ2-2): NAGVMQNPRHLVRRRGQEARLRCSPMKGHSHVYWYRQLPEEGLKFMVYLQKENIIDESGMPKERFSAEFPKEGPSILRIQQVVRGDSAAYFCASSPETGRHTGELFFGEGSRLTVL.